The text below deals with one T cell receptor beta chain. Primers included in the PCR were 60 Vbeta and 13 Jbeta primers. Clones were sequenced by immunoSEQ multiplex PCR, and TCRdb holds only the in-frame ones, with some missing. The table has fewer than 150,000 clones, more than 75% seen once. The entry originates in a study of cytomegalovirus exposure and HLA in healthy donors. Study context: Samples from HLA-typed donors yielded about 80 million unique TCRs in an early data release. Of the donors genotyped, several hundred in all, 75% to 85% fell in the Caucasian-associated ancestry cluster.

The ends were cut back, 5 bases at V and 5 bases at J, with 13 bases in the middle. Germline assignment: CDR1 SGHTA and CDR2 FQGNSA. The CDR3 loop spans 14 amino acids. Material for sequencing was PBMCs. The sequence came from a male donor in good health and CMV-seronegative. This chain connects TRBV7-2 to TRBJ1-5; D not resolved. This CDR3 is CASSLRGRDQPQHF. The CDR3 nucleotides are TGTGCCAGCAGCCTCCGGGGAAGGGATCAGCCCCAGCATTTT.